Shown below are 20 T cell receptor beta chains from a single sample sequenced in a study of OX40 agonist ivuxolimab in advanced cancers. TCRdb's table, derived via immunoSEQ multiplex PCR, lists solely in-frame clones and lacks some. The table shows around 70,000 clones, with 65% to 90% occurring only once. Sequencing used CD4+ or CD8+ T cells sorted from blood, obtained in a trial of the OX40 agonist ivuxolimab. The source is an adult with an advanced solid tumor such as melanoma, head and neck, liver or kidney cancer.

The rearrangement joins TRBV11-2 to TRBJ2-7; D is perhaps TRBD2 (5 bases). The germline CDR1 and CDR2 sequences are SGHAT and FQNNGV. The CDR3 covers 15 residues. The ends were cut back, 1 base at V and 3 bases at J, with 13 bases in the middle. DNA of the CDR3: TGTGCCAGCAGCTTAGGTACTAGACCGGGCTACGAGCAGTACTTC. Translation gives CASSLGTRPGYEQYF.

This chain connects TRBV9 to TRBJ2-1; a weak D match, TRBD2 (6 bases). The CDR3 is 19 amino acids. V was clipped by 0 bases and J by 4 bases, with 23 bases between them. Germline values: CDR1 SGDLS, CDR2 YYNGEE. The DNA of the CDR3 is TGTGCCAGCAGCGTAGGTCTAGGGAGGATTCTTCGTAGGTACAATGAGCAGTTCTTC. It codes for CASSVGLGRILRRYNEQFF. The full variable domain, its missing parts supplied by reference TRBV9 and TRBJ2-1, is DSGVTQTPKHLITATGQRVTLRCSPRSGDLSVYWYQQSLDQGLQFLIQYYNGEERAKGNILERFSAQQFPDLHSELNLSSLELGDSALYFCASSVGLGRILRRYNEQFFGPGTRLTVL.

This sequence joins TRBV21-1 and TRBJ1-5; TRBD1 was called by the table and not checked on the DNA. TRBV21-1 is given as a pseudogene. This CDR3 is 14 amino acids long. CDR3 sequence: CASPPGESNQPQHF. CDR3 coding DNA: TGTGCCAGCCCCCCAGGCGAAAGCAATCAGCCCCAGCATTTT.

This rearrangement joins TRBV5-6 to TRBJ1-1, with D unclear. The CDR3 covers 16 residues. Germline CDR1 SGHDT, CDR2 YYEEEE. V was shortened by 0 bases and J by 3 bases, with 15 bases between the two germline ends. The DNA for the CDR3 is TGTGCCAGCAGCTTGGCCAACGGTCACGTGTACACTGAAGCTTTCTTT. Translated, it gives CASSLANGHVYTEAFF.

The CDR3 region has the DNA TGCGCCAGCAGCGAGACTAGTCGGACCTACGAGCAGTACTTC. Residues: CASSETSRTYEQYF. This chain uses TRBV4-1 with TRBJ2-7; D might be TRBD2 (6 bases). Trimming left V 5 bases short and J 2 bases short, with 13 bases between. The V gene's germline CDR1 is MGHRA and CDR2 YSYEKL. The CDR3 is 14 residues long.

This chain joins TRBV4-1 and TRBJ2-3, with D possibly being TRBD1 (5 bases). This CDR3 has 15 residues. Trimming cost V 6 bases and J 0 bases, with 13 bases left between them. The germline V gene has CDR1 MGHRA and CDR2 YSYEKL. The CDR3 is CASSHRQSSTDTQYF. The CDR3 region has the DNA TGCGCCAGCAGTCACAGACAGTCTAGCACAGATACGCAGTATTTT.

The chain joins TRBV14 to TRBJ1-1, with 10 bases identical to TRBD1. Germline V lookup: CDR1 SGHDN, CDR2 FVKESK. V shed 4 bases, J shed 5 bases, and the junction held 4 bases outside the gene matches. The CDR3 sequence is 14 residues long. CDR3 nucleotide sequence: TGTGCCAGCAGCCCGGGACAGGGGTGGACTGAAGCTTTCTTT. It is translated as CASSPGQGWTEAFF.

V and J are TRBV9 and TRBJ2-2; D is unresolved. CDR1 and CDR2 from the germline V gene are SGDLS and YYNGEE. The CDR3 runs to 13 residues. Trimming cost V 0 bases and J 6 bases, with 6 bases left between them. DNA for the CDR3: TGTGCCAGCAGCGTAGCTAGGTCCGGGGAGCTGTTTTTT. Amino acid sequence: CASSVARSGELFF. Drawing the rest from reference TRBV9 and TRBJ2-2, the complete variable domain is DSGVTQTPKHLITATGQRVTLRCSPRSGDLSVYWYQQSLDQGLQFLIQYYNGEERAKGNILERFSAQQFPDLHSELNLSSLELGDSALYFCASSVARSGELFFGEGSRLTVL.

The chain has TRBV7-8 and TRBJ2-7, with 7 bases that match TRBD1. Per the germline V gene, CDR1 is SGHVS and CDR2 is FQNEAQ. The CDR3 runs to 15 residues. V lost 5 bases to trimming and J lost 4 bases; unmatched junction nucleotides: 11. The chain's CDR3 is CASSASQGVGYEQYF. The CDR3 region has the DNA TGTGCCAGCAGCGCGTCCCAGGGGGTAGGATACGAGCAGTACTTC.

J is TRBJ2-3 and V is TRBV2, with D unresolved. The germline V and J ends were trimmed by 5 bases and 4 bases, with 16 bases remaining between them. CDR3 length: 15 amino acids. Germline V CDR1 and CDR2: SNHLY, FYNNEI. CDR3 in DNA: TGTGCCAGCAGTTTTGACTCTCTCCGGCCAGATACGCAGTATTTT. Amino acids: CASSFDSLRPDTQYF.

DNA of the CDR3: TGTGCCAGCAGCTTCACTAGCGTCTCCTACAATGAGCAGTTCTTC. Amino acids: CASSFTSVSYNEQFF. This sequence joins TRBV7-3 and TRBJ2-1; 7 positions agree with TRBD2. V trimming: 3 bases; J trimming: 0 bases; junction bases outside the gene matches: 2. The CDR3 is 15 residues long. The germline gives CDR1 SGHTA, CDR2 FQGTGA.

V usage is TRBV4-2 and J usage is TRBJ1-2; D perhaps matches TRBD1 (5 bases). This CDR3 is 14 amino acids long. Germline V gene sequence: CDR1 LGHNA, CDR2 YNFKEQ. The V end was cut by 2 bases, the J end by 1 base, with 8 bases between. For the CDR3, the DNA is TGTGCCAGCAGCCAACCGACAGTTAACTATGGCTACACCTTC. It is translated as CASSQPTVNYGYTF.

The V call is TRBV5-1, the J call TRBJ2-2; unclear D gene. Germline values: CDR1 SGHRS, CDR2 YFSETQ. The CDR3 length is 16 residues. Trimming shortened V by 4 bases and J by 5 bases, and 18 bases separated the two germline ends. The CDR3 sequence is CASSPGAPSETGELFF. CDR3 DNA sequence: TGCGCCAGCAGCCCTGGCGCCCCCTCGGAGACCGGGGAGCTGTTTTTT.

The rearrangement uses TRBV4-3 and TRBJ1-5, with unresolved D. Trimming cost V 1 base and J 4 bases, with 5 bases left between them. Germline CDR1 LGHNA, CDR2 YSLEER. The CDR3 runs to 13 residues. In DNA, the CDR3 is TGCGCCAGCAGCCAAGCTGAGAATCAGCCCCAGCATTTT. Translating gives CASSQAENQPQHF.

V usage is TRBV25-1 and J usage is TRBJ1-4; 10 nucleotides match TRBD1. The V gene's germline CDR1 is MGHDK and CDR2 SYGVNS. There are 15 residues in the CDR3. Losses at the gene ends were 4 bases for V and 3 bases for J; bases not matched to a gene: 2. For the CDR3, the DNA is TGTGCCAGCAGTGGACAGGGGGCGGCTAATGAAAAACTGTTTTTT. It codes for CASSGQGAANEKLFF.

This clone was found a few times. The rearrangement uses TRBV5-1 and TRBJ1-4; a weak D match, TRBD1 (5 bases). There are 16 residues in the CDR3. Per the germline V gene, CDR1 is SGHRS and CDR2 is YFSETQ. V lost 0 bases, J lost 8 bases, and 17 bases lay in between. CDR3 in DNA: TGCGCCAGCAGCTTGGGGTACGGGGCGCTAGGCGAAAAACTGTTTTTT. Translated: CASSLGYGALGEKLFF.

The chain is built from TRBV6-6 and TRBJ2-5; tentatively, D is TRBD2 (7 bases). Germline values: CDR1 MNHNY, CDR2 SVGAGI (reference sequence). The CDR3 has 15 residues. The V end lost 0 bases, the J end lost 6 bases, and 14 bases lay between the germline ends. This CDR3 is CASSYSGAGAKTQYF. The CDR3 DNA is TGTGCCAGCAGTTACTCGGGGGCGGGGGCGAAGACCCAGTACTTC.

The chain is built from TRBV18 and TRBJ1-2; unclear D gene. Trimming removed 3 bases from V and 4 bases from J, with 6 bases in between. The V gene's germline CDR1 is KGHSH and CDR2 LQKENI. The CDR3 loop spans 12 amino acids. This CDR3 is CASSPGIYGYTF. CDR3 bases: TGTGCCAGCTCACCCGGGATCTATGGCTACACCTTC.

The rearrangement links TRBV7-2 to TRBJ2-5; D is ambiguous. V lost 5 bases and J lost 7, with 11 bases in between. The length of the CDR3 is 12 residues. The germline V gene encodes CDR1 SGHTA and CDR2 FQGNSA. CDR3 bases: TGTGCCAGCAGCCCCCGCGGTGGGACCCAGTACTTC. Translated, it gives CASSPRGGTQYF.

The rearrangement links TRBV28 to TRBJ1-2; D is possibly TRBD1 (6 bases). The germline V gene encodes CDR1 MDHEN and CDR2 SYDVKM. V dropped 7 bases and J dropped 5 bases, with 14 bases sitting between them. This CDR3 has 13 residues. The CDR3 nucleotides are TGTGCCAGCACAACCACAGGGCGATATGGCTACACCTTC. Its translation: CASTTTGRYGYTF.